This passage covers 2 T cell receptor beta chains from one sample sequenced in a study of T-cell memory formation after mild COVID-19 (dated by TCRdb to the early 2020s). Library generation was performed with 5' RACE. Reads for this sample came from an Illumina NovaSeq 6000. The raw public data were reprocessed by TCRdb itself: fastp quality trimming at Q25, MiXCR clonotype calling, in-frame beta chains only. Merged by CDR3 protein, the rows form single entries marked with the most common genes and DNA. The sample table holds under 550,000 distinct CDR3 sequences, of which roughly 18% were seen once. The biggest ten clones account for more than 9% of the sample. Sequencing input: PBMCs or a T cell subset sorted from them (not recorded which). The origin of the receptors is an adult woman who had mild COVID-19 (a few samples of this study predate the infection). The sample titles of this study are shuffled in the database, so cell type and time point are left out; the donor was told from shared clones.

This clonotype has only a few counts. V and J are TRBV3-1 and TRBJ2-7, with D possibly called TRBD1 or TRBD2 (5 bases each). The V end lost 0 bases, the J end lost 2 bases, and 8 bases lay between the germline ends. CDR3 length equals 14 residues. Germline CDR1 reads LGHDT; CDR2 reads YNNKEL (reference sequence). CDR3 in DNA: TGTGCCAGCAGCCAAGATCGAGGGGCCTACGAGCAGTACTTC. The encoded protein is CASSQDRGAYEQYF.

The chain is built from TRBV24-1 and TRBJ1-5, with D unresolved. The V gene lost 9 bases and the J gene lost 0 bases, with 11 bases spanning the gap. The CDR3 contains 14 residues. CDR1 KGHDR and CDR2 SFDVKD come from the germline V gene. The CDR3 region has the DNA TGTGCCACCCAAGCCGTAAATAGCAATCAGCCCCAGCATTTT. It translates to CATQAVNSNQPQHF.